This T cell receptor (beta chain) was sequenced for a study of blood T cell repertoires in COVID-19. Study at large: The United States, Italy and Spain provided the acute and convalescent COVID-19 samples. The cDNA or gDNA used as material had been derived from T cells, B-cell-depleted T cells, or PBMCs.

The V end lost 7 bases, the J end lost 4 bases, and 28 bases lay between the germline ends. This CDR3 has 18 amino acids. From germline, CDR1 is MDHEN and CDR2 SYDVKM. How the authors handled the data: Scientists estimated how many nucleated cells there were by amplifying reference gene primers. Clones were sequenced by immunoSEQ multiplex PCR, and TCRdb holds only the in-frame ones, with some missing. V and J calls and clone size are those listed in that table; D and trimming were worked out from the DNA. The data contain some 130,000 clones, about 72% of them singletons. The J gene is TRBJ1-2, the V gene TRBV28; possibly TRBD1 for D (6 bases). The receptor was derived from a man aged 55 to 69 who had recovered from COVID-19. Sequenced sample: peripheral blood. The CDR3 bases are TGTGCCAGCACCTCATCCCGCCTCCGGACAGCCCCAGCCTATGGCTACACCTTC. This translates into CASTSSRLRTAPAYGYTF.